This T cell receptor (beta chain) was sequenced during a study of T cell responses to AZD1222 COVID-19 vaccine. Study context: The study pooled second doses at about 4 or about 12 weeks. General observations from the study: White British donors predominated, females outnumbered males, and clonal diversity was possibly underestimated. Spike-specific TCR repertoires showed rising breadth and depth after two AZD1222 doses. There were vaccine-associated CD4 TCRs across spike, dominant at 160-218 and 743-854.

The CDR3 sequence is 14 residues long. V gave up 6 bases and J gave up 3 bases, with 15 bases separating them. CDR1 and CDR2 (germline): MDHEN, SYDVKM. The data were produced by immunoSEQ multiplex PCR, yet TCRdb's version contains in-frame clones alone and is incomplete. This repertoire shows around 130,000 clones, roughly 93% found once; its top ten account for around 5.9%. In regard to this clone: The antigen remains undetermined. The same CDR3 is also encoded by other DNA sequences in this sample.

The sequence was collected from an adult in good health. V is TRBV28 and J is TRBJ2-7; D possibly matches TRBD1 or TRBD2 (5 bases each). The source was peripheral blood, collected on day 0 of AZD1222 vaccination. The CDR3 region is CASSFQGGSYEQYF. DNA for the CDR3: TGTGCCAGCAGCTTTCAGGGTGGGAGCTACGAGCAGTACTTC.